The text below deals with one T cell receptor beta chain. Its antigen is unknown. The sample comes from a study of cytomegalovirus exposure and HLA in healthy donors. The PCR ran on 60 Vbeta and 13 Jbeta primers. Only in-frame clones appear in the TCRdb table, and some are missing; sequencing was by immunoSEQ multiplex PCR. The data show approximately 120,000 clones, with 77% seen just once and about 13% held by the top ten. Donors likely had unrecorded immune exposures despite being nominally healthy when sampled. Germline V lookup: CDR1 SQVTM, CDR2 ANQGSEA. The V end lost 6 bases, the J end lost 0 bases, and 11 bases lay between the germline ends. This CDR3 contains 13 residues. Whole-study results and caveats: V- and J-gene trimming of TCR beta was linked (in a later analysis) to a missense DCLRE1C variant. Fewer N-insertions (relative to the approximately 670-donor mean) were reportedly seen in an Asian-associated ancestry cluster in a later analysis.

The clonotype originates from a woman aged 40 to 49 in good health and CMV-seropositive. Sequencing was performed on PBMCs. The chain couples TRBV29-1 to TRBJ1-1; TRBD1 might be the D (5 bases). CDR3 sequence: CSVLDTLNTEAFF. CDR3 sequence (DNA): TGCAGCGTACTGGACACGCTGAACACTGAAGCTTTCTTT.